This is a list of T cell receptor beta chains from one sample in a study of control samples from healthy donors and cancer patients. Profiling relied on immunoSEQ multiplex PCR, and the TCRdb table lists in-frame clones only, not all of them. In the table there are some 100,000 clones, approximately 90% of which are singletons. The sample taken for sequencing was blood. These receptors all stem from a young man in good health. Each CDR3 is given with its conserved first and last residue. D genes are given only for firm matches. Only part of the rows carry a size: once, few, many, or a class if the clone is expanded.

CDR3,DNA,J,D,V,size
CASSFGQGYGYTF,TGTGCCAGCAGTTTCGGACAGGGGTATGGCTACACCTTC,TRBJ1-2,TRBD1,TRBV28,NA
CASGDNSPLHF,TGTGCCAGCGGGGATAATTCACCCCTCCACTTT,TRBJ1-6,NA,TRBV28,NA
CASRPLQGAAKNIQYF,TGTGCCAGCAGGCCCTTACAGGGGGCGGCCAAAAACATTCAGTACTTC,TRBJ2-4,TRBD1,TRBV7-9,NA
CASSFRGQGSTEAFF,TGTGCCAGCAGTTTCCGGGGACAGGGCTCCACTGAAGCTTTCTTT,TRBJ1-1,TRBD1,TRBV6-5,NA
CASSLDGSEQYF,TGTGCCAGCAGTTTAGACGGTAGCGAGCAGTACTTC,TRBJ2-7,NA,TRBV27,NA
CASSFRAGTDTQYF,TGTGCCAGCAGCTTCCGGGCGGGGACAGATACGCAGTATTTT,TRBJ2-3,NA,TRBV5-6,NA
CAPGNYAGGPGEQYF,TGTGCCCCCGGGAATTATGCGGGAGGGCCCGGCGAGCAGTACTTC,TRBJ2-7,TRBD2,TRBV28,NA
CASSLQGGNQPQHF,TGCGCCAGCAGCCTCCAGGGTGGCAACCAGCCCCAGCATTTT,TRBJ1-5,NA,TRBV4-1,NA
CASSLSGRFSYEQYF,TGTGCCAGCAGTTTATCGGGACGGTTCTCCTACGAGCAGTACTTC,TRBJ2-7,NA,TRBV28,NA
CASSETAGGRLRDTQYF,TGTGCCAGCAGTGAAACGGCGGGCGGTAGGCTCCGGGATACGCAGTATTTT,TRBJ2-3,NA,TRBV6-1,few
CASSEEWVVRQPQHF,TGTGCCAGCAGTGAAGAATGGGTTGTGAGGCAGCCCCAGCATTTT,TRBJ1-5,NA,TRBV6-1,NA
CASSLRWRTGQETQYF,TGTGCCAGCAGCTTGAGATGGAGGACAGGGCAAGAGACCCAGTACTTC,TRBJ2-5,TRBD1,TRBV5-6,NA
CASSVVLGEAFF,TGTGCCAGCAGCGTAGTCCTAGGGGAAGCTTTCTTT,TRBJ1-1,NA,TRBV9,few
CASGQSGFGETQYF,TGTGCCAGCGGTCAGTCTGGATTCGGGGAGACCCAGTACTTC,TRBJ2-5,NA,TRBV28,NA
CASSHSTGSYEQYF,TGCGCCAGCAGCCACTCGACAGGGTCCTACGAGCAGTACTTC,TRBJ2-7,TRBD1,TRBV4-3,NA
CASSLMGPGNTIYF,TGTGCCAGCAGCTTAATGGGGCCTGGAAACACCATATATTTT,TRBJ1-3,NA,TRBV7-3,NA
CASSLARLAEIQETQYF,TGTGCCAGCAGCTTGGCCCGGCTAGCGGAGATCCAAGAGACCCAGTACTTC,TRBJ2-5,TRBD2,TRBV5-6,NA
CASSDSKSKGGANVLTF,TGTGCCAGCAGTGACTCGAAGAGTAAGGGTGGGGCCAACGTCCTGACTTTC,TRBJ2-6,NA,TRBV6-4,once
CASSLWGDTQYF,TGTGCCAGCAGCTTATGGGGAGATACGCAGTATTTT,TRBJ2-3,NA,TRBV7-2,NA
CATSDFRGAAFF,TGTGCCACCAGTGATTTCAGGGGCGCCGCTTTCTTT,TRBJ1-1,NA,TRBV24-1,NA
CASRFGQGAATGELFF,TGTGCCAGCAGATTCGGACAGGGGGCGGCCACCGGGGAGCTGTTTTTT,TRBJ2-2,TRBD1,TRBV2,NA
CATSDLNDQPQHF,TGTGCCACCAGTGATTTGAATGATCAGCCCCAGCATTTT,TRBJ1-5,NA,TRBV24-1,NA
CASSQDPFIGGQTNTEAFF,TGCGCCAGCAGCCAAGATCCCTTTATTGGGGGACAAACTAACACTGAAGCTTTCTTT,TRBJ1-1,NA,TRBV4-3,NA
CASSSPGQPTLAKNIQYF,TGTGCCAGCAGCTCCCCGGGACAGCCTACTCTAGCCAAAAACATTCAGTACTTC,TRBJ2-4,TRBD1,TRBV7-2,NA
CASSLSGVIDSNQPQHF,TGTGCCAGCAGTTTATCGGGCGTAATCGATAGCAATCAGCCCCAGCATTTT,TRBJ1-5,NA,TRBV27,NA
CASSYDSWNTEAFF,TGTGCCAGCTCCTACGACAGCTGGAACACTGAAGCTTTCTTT,TRBJ1-1,NA,TRBV18,NA
CASSDRGRTDTQYF,TGTGCCAGCAGCGACAGGGGGCGGACAGATACGCAGTATTTT,TRBJ2-3,TRBD1,TRBV6-5,once
CASSESSSAGRDNEQFF,TGCGCCAGCAGTGAGTCTAGTTCGGCAGGGAGGGACAATGAGCAGTTCTTC,TRBJ2-1,TRBD2,TRBV10-1,NA
CASSSLYEQYF,TGTGCCAGCAGTAGCCTCTACGAGCAGTACTTC,TRBJ2-7,NA,TRBV28,NA
CASSRTGGRYEKLFF,TGTGCCAGCAGCCGAACAGGAGGACGGTATGAAAAACTGTTTTTT,TRBJ1-4,NA,TRBV14,few
CASSQALAWTDKRSFF,TGCGCCAGCAGCCAAGCCCTTGCTTGGACTGATAAGAGGTCTTTCTTT,TRBJ1-1,NA,TRBV4-1,NA
CASSYSGGLTGELFF,TGTGCCAGCAGCTATAGCGGGGGTCTTACCGGGGAGCTGTTTTTT,TRBJ2-2,TRBD2,TRBV5-6,NA
CASSRLPGREETQYF,TGTGCCAGCAGCCGATTACCGGGGCGAGAAGAGACCCAGTACTTC,TRBJ2-5,NA,TRBV14,NA
CASSTYGSTDTQYF,TGCGCCAGCAGCACCTACGGCAGCACAGATACGCAGTATTTT,TRBJ2-3,NA,TRBV5-1,once
CASSPQPGQGSGYGYTF,TGTGCCAGCAGCCCGCAACCGGGACAGGGGAGCGGGTATGGCTACACCTTC,TRBJ1-2,TRBD1,TRBV7-3,NA
CASSPQRGHEQFF,TGCGCCAGCAGCCCGCAGAGGGGGCATGAGCAGTTCTTC,TRBJ2-1,TRBD1,TRBV4-3,NA
CAWSVIRDSPLHF,TGTGCCTGGAGTGTAATCAGGGATTCACCCCTCCACTTT,TRBJ1-6,NA,TRBV30,once
CASSLEVLSYEQYF,TGTGCCAGCAGCTTGGAGGTCCTCTCCTACGAGCAGTACTTC,TRBJ2-7,NA,TRBV5-5,NA
CASSLADLYEQYF,TGTGCCAGCAGCTTAGCTGACCTCTACGAGCAGTACTTC,TRBJ2-7,NA,TRBV7-2,NA
CASSGPGRADLFTDTQYF,TGTGCCAGCAGCGGACCGGGCAGGGCAGACCTATTCACAGATACGCAGTATTTT,TRBJ2-3,NA,TRBV9,NA
CASSLRDLGGYTF,TGTGCCAGCAGCTTAAGGGATCTGGGCGGCTACACCTTC,TRBJ1-2,NA,TRBV7-2,NA
CASSPPEGGFNGYTF,TGTGCCAGCTCACCACCGGAGGGGGGGTTCAATGGCTACACCTTC,TRBJ1-2,NA,TRBV18,NA
CASRVEGDYGYTF,TGTGCCAGCAGGGTGGAGGGAGACTATGGCTACACCTTC,TRBJ1-2,NA,TRBV7-9,NA
CASSTAPHGYTF,TGTGCCAGCAGCACAGCGCCCCATGGCTACACCTTC,TRBJ1-2,NA,TRBV28,NA
CASSFRQTVLQETQYF,TGTGCCAGCAGTTTCCGCCAGACAGTTCTCCAAGAGACCCAGTACTTC,TRBJ2-5,NA,TRBV28,NA
CASSQKNTGELFF,TGCGCCAGCAGCCAAAAGAACACCGGGGAGCTGTTTTTT,TRBJ2-2,NA,TRBV4-1,NA
CASSLSPGPVGVSYNEQFF,TGCGCCAGCAGCTTGTCCCCAGGTCCGGTGGGAGTTTCCTACAATGAGCAGTTCTTC,TRBJ2-1,NA,TRBV5-1,once
CATSARGGNEKLFF,TGTGCCACCAGTGCCCGGGGTGGTAATGAAAAACTGTTTTTT,TRBJ1-4,NA,TRBV24-1,NA
CASSVQGSNQPQHF,TGTGCCAGCAGTGTACAGGGAAGCAATCAGCCCCAGCATTTT,TRBJ1-5,NA,TRBV27,few
CASSLTVSGGGELFF,TGTGCCAGCAGCTTAACGGTGTCGGGGGGCGGGGAGCTGTTTTTT,TRBJ2-2,TRBD2,TRBV7-3,NA
CASSPDWDGDTQYF,TGCGCCAGCAGTCCTGACTGGGATGGGGATACGCAGTATTTT,TRBJ2-3,NA,TRBV10-2,once
CASSYPFRDSEAFF,TGTGCCAGCAGTTATCCTTTCCGGGACTCTGAAGCTTTCTTT,TRBJ1-1,NA,TRBV6-2/TRBV6-3,NA
CASSQGDGLDTEAFF,TGCGCCAGCAGCCAAGGAGACGGGTTGGACACTGAAGCTTTCTTT,TRBJ1-1,NA,TRBV4-1,NA
CASTGGEGTEAFF,TGTGCCAGCACGGGGGGCGAGGGCACTGAAGCTTTCTTT,TRBJ1-1,NA,TRBV28,NA
CAYSGRGVQTQYF,TGTGCCTACTCGGGACGGGGAGTACAGACCCAGTACTTC,TRBJ2-5,NA,TRBV30,NA
CASRVQGEADTQYF,TGTGCCAGTAGGGTACAGGGAGAGGCAGATACGCAGTATTTT,TRBJ2-3,NA,TRBV19,NA
CASKGGSIGYTF,TGTGCCAGCAAGGGAGGATCGATCGGCTACACCTTC,TRBJ1-2,NA,TRBV9,NA